This T cell receptor (beta chain) was sequenced for a study of cytomegalovirus exposure and HLA in healthy donors (dated by TCRdb to 2017 to 2019). Concerning the study at large: According to an earlier analysis of several hundred of the donors, about 179 million T cells yielded 100 million or so unique TCR beta sequences and roughly 280 Gb of sequence data. An early release that covered more than 550 HLA-typed donors contained approximately 300 gigabases of sequencing data and tens of millions of unique TCR sequences. Of the roughly 430 genotyped donors, approximately 82% fell in the genetic ancestry cluster associated with self-reported Caucasian donors. The aim of the study was to test whether cataloging public T cell receptors could identify signatures of past pathogen exposure. Using immunosequencing, the study profiled T cell repertoires from around 670 subjects and related those repertoires to cytomegalovirus serostatus. In addition to the first cohort of approximately 670 subjects, a separate validation cohort of 120 different subjects was used. High-throughput TCR immunosequencing, statistical association of individual TCRs with disease status, and machine learning were combined to predict cytomegalovirus infection status. To study patterns of TCR occurrence, a later analysis re-analyzed previously published TCR beta repertoires from more than 550 donors and added high-resolution HLA genotyping. Rather than using new phenotypic data, the later analysis identified candidate immune exposures from TCR beta sequences and from how often those sequences occurred across donors. In an earlier analysis of roughly 600 of the donors, high-throughput TCR beta sequencing was used to judge whether each TCR beta V gene segment behaved as functional or pseudogenic. Donor age, sex, ethnicity and CMV serostatus were compiled together with the repertoire data. A later genetic analysis used genome-wide SNP genotypes for about 55% of the 666 donors, treating that subset as a discovery cohort. All discovery cohort repertoires had been generated using a single sequencing platform. Class I and class II HLA loci were covered by the typing at four-digit resolution. The number of typed donors differed by locus: about 629-630 for A, B, C, DRB1 and DQB1; about 520 for DQA1; around 610 for DPA1; and around 450 for DPB1. Roughly 5 DR-DQ haplotypes were treated as single units for association and clustering because of strong linkage in the cohort. Among 398 genotyped donors of the cohort, an average of around 240,000 unique TCR beta nucleotide sequences were sequenced per donor, 15% to 20% of them non-productive.

Remarks on this clone: No antigen is known for it. Base qualities are not recorded, but no much larger clone differs from it by a single base.

Points the paper makes about the study in general: The study gave a list of 150 to 200 TCR beta chains associated with cytomegalovirus. In a later analysis, several top co-occurrence clusters were reported to appear linked to parvovirus B19, influenza, CMV and Epstein-Barr virus. In an earlier analysis of about 600 of the donors, most TCR beta V segments appeared in productive rearrangements about 87% or about 30% of the time, broadly matching IMGT annotations. Correlated functional status among segregating V segments might reflect linkage disequilibrium, but an unknown experimental factor could not be ruled out. A further reported finding was that TCR beta sequences accurately predicted the HLA-A and HLA-B alleles for most subjects in the first cohort. In a later analysis, around 17,000 TCR beta sequences were associated with specific HLA alleles at a false discovery rate of 0.05. The authors suggested that the approach could potentially be generalized to other disease states and immunological phenotypes. Some IMGT-functional V segments, including TRBV6-2 and TRBV6-3, could not be distinguished by the 87-base-pair reads and were therefore excluded. Most TCR sequences were observed very rarely across donors, whereas some public TCRs were present in many individuals. A later analysis found that most CMV-associated TCR beta chains appeared HLA-restricted, with HLA associations seemingly driven largely by CMV exposure. The earlier analysis of fewer than 750 of the donors excluded fewer than 20 rarely observed V segments, including chromosome 9 orphons, because counts were too low. In both the original and validation cohorts, the classifier was reported to diagnose cytomegalovirus status with high specificity and sensitivity. Sequencing depth was assumed to be roughly uniform across donors in the presence/absence analyses, though that assumption may not hold. In a later analysis, HLA-associated TCR beta chains were found to be more clonally expanded and to have lower generation probabilities than equally common non-associated chains. In a later analysis, TCR association rates were found to vary across HLA loci, with the most associated TCRs seen for DRB1 alleles and the fewest for HLA-C alleles. A cluster of highly shared sequence variants was judged likely to be a technical artifact of the sequencing pipeline. Because HLA typing was missing for some donors at each locus, association tests included only the typed subset. This cohort had only TCR beta chains sequenced, and the lack of alpha or paired-chain data limited which features could be detected. In vitro tests confirmed that a few of the cytomegalovirus-associated TCR beta chains recognize cytomegalovirus antigens. Compared with the approximately 710-donor mean, donors in an Asian-associated ancestry cluster had fewer N-insertions in productive TCRs, according to a later genetic analysis. CMV serostatus was the only immune exposure information available for the cohort. Assigning TCR associations to individual alleles was difficult when HLA alleles, especially DR and DQ, strongly co-occurred. In a later genetic analysis, a missense DCLRE1C variant was associated with V-gene and J-gene trimming of TCR beta chains, and the association was replicated in an independent cohort.

In total, roughly 670 healthy bone marrow donors made up the cohort. At the time of sampling, every cohort member was nominally healthy, though immune exposures that went unrecorded were likely present. The donor tested CMV seropositive and was one of the 289 seropositive cohort members. Every donor gave a peripheral blood sample, and the peripheral blood mononuclear cells from that sample were used for TCR beta sequencing. The Qiagen DNeasy Blood Extraction Kit was used to extract genomic DNA from the blood cell samples. The library was made by the immunoSEQ multiplex PCR assay. For the multiplex PCR, a mixture combining 60 forward primers for TCR Vbeta segments and 13 reverse primers for TCR Jbeta segments was used. A multiplex PCR assay on genomic DNA amplified the CDR3 region of rearranged TCR beta genes. Amplified TCR beta libraries were sequenced as 87-base-pair reads on the Illumina HiSeq System. The authors' analysis ran thus. In a later analysis, about 80 million unique TCR beta chains were counted across the approximately 670 repertoires, and roughly 11 million of these chains were shared by at least two donors. Raw reads were error-corrected and collapsed into unique sequences with a nearest-neighbor algorithm that merged closely related sequences to remove PCR and sequencing errors. CDR3 sequences were aligned to IMGT reference sequences to assign V, D and J gene segments. For a sequence to be retained, at least a six-nucleotide match to both a V gene segment and a J gene segment was required. Rearrangements were classified as productive when the CDR3 lacked stop codons and remained in frame with V and J, and all other rearrangements were classified as non-productive. CDR3 was defined by IMGT convention, running from the second conserved V-encoded cysteine to the conserved J-encoded phenylalanine. The earlier analysis of 500 to 650 of the donors excluded any sequence lacking an unambiguous match to a single V gene segment. An earlier analysis of a few hundred of the donors called V segments functional above 56.7% productive rearrangements and segregating when the between-donor standard deviation exceeded 5%. To diagnose cytomegalovirus status from the catalog of TCR beta chain sequences, a statistical classification framework was built. V and J gene assignment, in a later analysis, came from comparing TCR nucleotide sequences with IMGT/GENE-DB human TR gene sequences. The TCRdist pipeline was used in a later analysis to assign CDR3 sequences and most-parsimonious VDJ recombination scenarios. In a later analysis, each TCR beta chain was defined by its CDR3 amino acid sequence together with its V-gene family, and reads without a unique V-gene family were excluded. As a way to deal with suspected cross-contamination and a sequencing artifact, a later analysis dropped more than 500 nucleotide sequences that were highly shared and had low generation probability. For each public chain, a later analysis derived a clonal expansion index from normalized ranks of inferred template counts within each repertoire. In a later analysis, generation probabilities were computed using a VDJ recombination model fitted to out-of-frame rearrangements, and the results were checked against IGoR. In a later analysis, TCR-TCR, TCR-HLA and TCR-CMV co-occurrence was scored with hypergeometric tests, and a repertoire-size bias correction was applied to TCR pairs. In a later analysis, false discovery rates were estimated by permuting HLA or CMV assignments 20 times. In a later analysis, co-occurring TCRs were grouped using DBSCAN, with TCRdist sequence similarity added in when clustering inside HLA-allele-positive subsets. Co-occurrence clustering excluded repertoires with fewer than 30,000 or more than 120,000 public chains, plus five with anomalous nucleotide sharing. TCRdb re-hosts the immuneACCESS table, in-frame sequences only. Its copies lack some clones; in the studies checked, an unresolved V gene accounts for under half of them, and the cause for the rest is not known. V, J and clone size were drawn from that table, and D and trimming were deduced from the DNA. The table for this sample lists 100,000 to 150,000 clones; less than 80% of them were counted only once. The ten largest clones take up around 6.6% of the sample.

Trimming costs V 4 bases and J 2 bases, and their ends lie 5 bases apart. The CDR3 contains 12 residues, cysteine and phenylalanine counted. Kept here is only the CDR3 DNA, which spans 36 bases and is read in frame from base 1. The germline V gene provides CDR1 SNHLY and CDR2 FYNNEI. Source material: PBMCs. The chain is assembled from TRBV2 and TRBJ2-5, with no reliable assignment of the D segment. The receptor's source is a man in his forties or fifties in good health and CMV-seropositive. The CDR3 region reads CASSGLQETQYF. The nucleotide sequence is TGTGCCAGCAGTGGACTGCAAGAGACCCAGTACTTC.